What follows describes a single T cell receptor (beta chain). The data were produced by immunoSEQ multiplex PCR, yet TCRdb's version contains in-frame clones alone and is incomplete. The table shows 160,000 or so clones, with around 83% occurring only once. The data belong to a study of blood T cell repertoires in COVID-19. This CDR3 contains 16 residues. Germline CDR1 reads MDHEN; CDR2 reads SYDVKM. J gave up 1 base and V 5 bases, and 7 bases lay outside the gene matches. V and J are TRBV28 and TRBJ1-2; 10 nucleotides match TRBD1. The sample was peripheral blood. This receptor was identified in a human donor in a cohort sampled during active COVID-19. CDR3 sequence: CASSPGQGTFNYGYTF. CDR3 DNA: TGTGCCAGCAGTCCGGGACAGGGGACTTTTAACTATGGCTACACCTTC.